The 18 T cell receptor beta chains reported below all come from one sample, sequenced in a study of technical replicates of blood from a few donors. Data came from immunoSEQ multiplex PCR; TCRdb stores just in-frame clones and leaves some out. Here the sample spans about 84,000 clones, roughly 93% being singletons. Sequenced sample: T cells isolated from PBMCs. These receptor sequences come from a human donor in good health.

The chain employs TRBV7-2 and TRBJ2-3; D is possibly TRBD1 (6 bases). CDR1 is SGHTA and CDR2 is FQGNSA in the germline V gene. V gave up 1 base and J gave up 1 base, with 12 bases separating them. The CDR3 totals 16 residues. The DNA for the CDR3 is TGTGCCAGCAGCTTAGGGGGGCGACCTCGCACAGATACGCAGTATTTT. This sequence encodes CASSLGGRPRTDTQYF.

V and J are TRBV18 and TRBJ1-2, with TRBD1 identical over 9 bases. CDR1 and CDR2 from the germline V gene are KGHSH and LQKENI. This CDR3 has 14 amino acids. Losses at the gene ends were 3 bases for V and 6 bases for J; bases not matched to a gene: 5. CDR3 nucleotide sequence: TGTGCCAGCTCACCTGGGGACAGGGATAATGGCTACACCTTC. It encodes CASSPGDRDNGYTF.

This chain links TRBV5-1 with TRBJ2-3; D unclear. V was clipped by 7 bases and J by 2 bases, with 11 bases between them. The CDR3 length is 13 residues. CDR1 SGHRS and CDR2 YFSETQ come from the germline V gene. CDR3 in DNA: TGCGCCAGCTACTGGGCCTCCACAGATACGCAGTATTTT. Its translation: CASYWASTDTQYF.

The table lists this clone with a count of one. The chain recombines TRBV11-1 with TRBJ2-7; D not resolved. The germline V and J ends were trimmed by 1 base and 4 bases, with 8 bases remaining between them. In germline, CDR1 is SGHAT, CDR2 FQDESV (reference sequence). This CDR3 is built from 13 residues. The CDR3 sequence: CASSLDMSYEQYF. CDR3 sequence (DNA): TGTGCCAGCAGCTTAGACATGTCTTACGAGCAGTACTTC.

The chain employs TRBV6-1 and TRBJ1-1; D is unclear. Trimming removed 4 bases from V and 1 base from J, with 10 bases in between. The CDR3 spans 14 residues. Looked up from germline, CDR1 is MNHNS and CDR2 is SASEGT. CDR3 bases: TGTGCCAGCAGTGTTTTACGGTCGAACACTGAAGCTTTCTTT. Protein product: CASSVLRSNTEAFF.

The rearrangement links TRBV19 to TRBJ2-1, with 9 nucleotides matching TRBD2. The CDR3 contains 15 residues. Per germline, CDR1 LNHDA and CDR2 SQIVND (reference sequence). V shed 1 base, J shed 7 bases, and the junction held 5 bases outside the gene matches. The CDR3 reads CASSIGGREVNEQFF. The CDR3 nucleotides read TGTGCCAGTAGTATAGGCGGGAGGGAGGTAAATGAGCAGTTCTTC.

This rearrangement joins TRBV5-1 to TRBJ2-5; D perhaps matches TRBD1 (7 bases). The length of the CDR3 is 14 residues. Trimming pared 4 bases from V and 5 bases from J, leaving 15 bases between. Germline values: CDR1 SGHRS, CDR2 YFSETQ. The CDR3 region is CASSAQGGRETQYF. CDR3 in DNA: TGCGCCAGCAGCGCGCAGGGGGGTAGGGAGACCCAGTACTTC. The variable domain in full, with the rest retrieved from reference TRBV5-1 and TRBJ2-5, is KAGVTQTPRYLIKTRGQQVTLSCSPISGHRSVSWYQQTPGQGLQFLFEYFSETQRNKGNFPGRFSGRQFSNSRSEMNVSTLELGDSALYLCASSAQGGRETQYFGPGTRLLVL.

This chain links TRBV28 with TRBJ2-7, with 13 bases fitting TRBD2. V shed 2 bases and J 0 bases; nucleotides not matched to a gene: 7. This CDR3 is built from 18 residues. The V gene's germline CDR1 is MDHEN and CDR2 SYDVKM. The CDR3 coding sequence is TGTGCCAGCAGTTTACACCGACTAGCGGGAGGCCACTCCTACGAGCAGTACTTC. Protein sequence: CASSLHRLAGGHSYEQYF. Variable domain in full (rest from reference TRBV28 and TRBJ2-7): DVKVTQSSRYLVKRTGEKVFLECVQDMDHENMFWYRQDPGLGLRLIYFSYDVKMKEKGDIPEGYSVSREKKERFSLILESASTNQTSMYLCASSLHRLAGGHSYEQYFGPGTRLTVT.

The rearrangement joins TRBV6-5 to TRBJ2-7; 7 nucleotides match TRBD2. The germline V gene encodes CDR1 MNHEY and CDR2 SVGAGI. The CDR3 extends over 15 amino acids. Unmatched junction bases numbered 12, after V lost 5 bases and J lost 5 bases. The CDR3 DNA is TGTGCCAGCAGTCGACCCGGACTAGGGATCGACGAGCAGTACTTC. It codes for CASSRPGLGIDEQYF.

This CDR3 reads CASSQPTGGGTQYF. CDR3 nucleotide sequence: TGTGCCAGCAGCCAGCCGACAGGGGGAGGGACCCAGTACTTC. The chain uses TRBV5-6 and TRBJ2-5; 9 bases map to TRBD1. The CDR3 covers 14 residues. CDR1 SGHDT and CDR2 YYEEEE come from the germline V gene. Trimming cost V 4 bases and J 7 bases; bases outside gene matches: 8.

The rearrangement uses TRBV28 and TRBJ2-5; 11 nucleotides match TRBD2. The V gene end was trimmed by 4 bases and the J gene end by 1 base; junction bases not matched to a gene: 2. CDR3 size: 15 residues. The germline gives CDR1 MDHEN, CDR2 SYDVKM. The CDR3 DNA reads TGTGCCAGCAGTTGGGGACTAGCGGTCCAAGAGACCCAGTACTTC. As protein: CASSWGLAVQETQYF.

The chain combines TRBV5-1 with TRBJ1-2; 11 bases align to TRBD1. Germline assignment: CDR1 SGHRS and CDR2 YFSETQ. The trim removed 3 bases at V and 4 bases at J, leaving 5 bases unmatched. The CDR3 covers 15 residues. CDR3 protein: CASSSAGTGGYGYTF. For the CDR3, the DNA is TGCGCCAGCAGCTCGGCCGGGACAGGGGGCTATGGCTACACCTTC.

The V call is TRBV19, the J call TRBJ2-7; perhaps TRBD2 as D (5 bases). The V and J ends lost 3 bases and 8 bases respectively, with 17 bases between them. This CDR3 region has 14 residues. Germline V gene data show CDR1 as LNHDA and CDR2 as SQIVND (reference sequence). CDR3 DNA: TGTGCCAGTAGTATTCGAGACTACGAGGGCAAGCAGTACTTC. It yields the protein CASSIRDYEGKQYF.

The rearrangement links TRBV6-4 to TRBJ2-3; 10 bases agree with TRBD2. The junction had 4 bases not matched to a gene; V was cut back by 4 bases and J by 0 bases. CDR3 length: 16 amino acids. The V gene's germline CDR1 is MRHNA and CDR2 SNTAGT. The CDR3 sequence is CASSVGLALSTDTQYF. The CDR3 nucleotides read TGTGCCAGCAGTGTGGGACTAGCGCTAAGCACAGATACGCAGTATTTT.

The chain couples TRBV28 to TRBJ2-3, with 10 bases matching TRBD2. Losses at the gene ends were 6 bases for V and 9 bases for J; bases not matched to a gene: 21. Per germline, CDR1 MDHEN and CDR2 SYDVKM. The CDR3 has 18 amino acids. The CDR3 reads CASSNPTTIASGRATQYF. DNA for the CDR3: TGTGCCAGCAGCAACCCCACTACTATTGCTAGCGGGAGAGCGACGCAGTATTTT.

This clone was observed a few times. This rearrangement joins TRBV5-1 to TRBJ1-5, with a weak D call TRBD1 (5 bases). The CDR3 length is 15 residues. V gave up 0 bases and J gave up 3 bases, with 10 bases separating them. Germline lookup yields CDR1 SGHRS and CDR2 YFSETQ. CDR3 coding DNA: TGCGCCAGCAGCTTGGGGGACTCCCTCAATCAGCCCCAGCATTTT. This codes for CASSLGDSLNQPQHF.

The chain links TRBV7-2 to TRBJ1-3; perhaps TRBD1 as D (5 bases). The V gene's germline CDR1 is SGHTA and CDR2 FQGNSA. This CDR3 contains 14 residues. V was clipped by 2 bases and J by 3 bases, with 8 bases between them. In DNA, the CDR3 is TGTGCCAGCAGCTTAACGGGGGATGGAAACACCATATATTTT. It translates to CASSLTGDGNTIYF.

The chain combines TRBV29-1 with TRBJ2-7; 8 bases are shared with TRBD2. Germline V gene lookup returns CDR1 SQVTM and CDR2 ANQGSEA. CDR3 size: 13 residues. V dropped 4 bases and J dropped 4; count of bases not matched to a gene: 6. This CDR3 is CSVVERERYEQYF. The CDR3 DNA sequence: TGCAGCGTTGTGGAGCGGGAGCGGTACGAGCAGTACTTC.